Following are 6 T cell receptor beta chains from one sample sequenced in a study of neurological immune-mediated disorders. Stated time point: longitudinal time-point 3. TCRdb recomputed calls from the 5' RACE reads with MiXCR, one row per CDR3 protein. The sample comprises tens of thousands of distinct CDR3 sequences, roughly 8% of which are singletons, and under 2% rests with the top ten. The sequenced sample consisted of PBMCs. Receptors were obtained from a woman aged 40 to 50 in good health.

This clonotype came up many times. V gene TRBV5-1 combines with J gene TRBJ2-2, with 8 bases fitting TRBD1. CDR3 length: 16 amino acids. Trimming took 0 bases from V and 3 from J; bases not matched to a gene: 4. The germline V gene has CDR1 SGHRS and CDR2 YFSETQ. CDR3 nucleotide sequence: TGCGCCAGCAGCTTGGCAGGGGGCGGTGACACCGGGGAGCTGTTTTTT. This encodes CASSLAGGGDTGELFF.

This clonotype was seen a handful of times. V is TRBV3-1 and J is TRBJ2-7; D perhaps matches TRBD2 (6 bases). The CDR3 consists of 14 residues. Germline V gene lookup returns CDR1 LGHDT and CDR2 YNNKEL (reference sequence). V was clipped by 1 base and J by 5 bases, with 12 bases between them. The CDR3 reads CASSQAGGSNEQYF. The DNA of the CDR3 is TGTGCCAGCAGCCAAGCTGGGGGGTCCAACGAGCAGTACTTC.

CDR3 in amino acids: CASSPSGTVYLYNEQFF. The CDR3 DNA follows: TGTGCCAGCTCACCTTCCGGGACCGTCTATCTTTACAATGAGCAGTTCTTC. The chain links TRBV18 to TRBJ2-1; D could derive from TRBD1 or TRBD2 (5 bases each). CDR3 size: 17 residues. Trimming pared 3 bases from V and 4 bases from J, leaving 19 bases between. Germline-derived CDR1 and CDR2 are KGHSH and LQKENI.

This clonotype was counted many times. The V and J genes are TRBV7-9 and TRBJ2-5; perhaps TRBD2 as D (6 bases). Trimming shortened V by 5 bases and J by 7 bases, and 20 bases separated the two germline ends. The CDR3 sequence is 15 residues long. Looked up from germline, CDR1 is SEHNR and CDR2 is FQNEAQ (reference sequence). CDR3: CASSRPGLQGMTQYF. CDR3 nucleotides: TGTGCCAGCAGCCGTCCGGGACTGCAAGGGATGACCCAGTACTTC.

In its sample, this clonotype was seen many times. The V call is TRBV9, the J call TRBJ2-1; 9 positions match TRBD2. V was pared by 0 bases and J by 4 bases, with 2 bases of the junction left unmatched. Per the germline V gene, CDR1 is SGDLS and CDR2 is YYNGEE. The CDR3 length is 15 residues. Here the CDR3 DNA reads TGTGCCAGCAGCGTAGTCAGCGGGGGGTACAATGAGCAGTTCTTC. This encodes CASSVVSGGYNEQFF.

The J gene is TRBJ1-2, the V gene TRBV29-1; D unclear. V shed 0 bases and J shed 3 bases, with 11 bases lying between them. Germline CDR1 and CDR2: SQVTM and ANQGSEA. The CDR3 sequence is 14 residues long. The DNA for the CDR3 is TGCAGCGTTGAAGAGACCTTTGTTTACTATGGCTACACCTTC. Translating it yields CSVEETFVYYGYTF. Full variable domain (missing parts from reference TRBV29-1 and TRBJ1-2): SAVISQKPSRDICQRGTSLTIQCQVDSQVTMMFWYRQQPGQSLTLIATANQGSEATYESGFVIDKFPISRPNLTFSTLTVSNMSPEDSSIYLCSVEETFVYYGYTFGSGTRLTVV.